This T cell receptor beta chain appears in the sequencing data of a study of T cell changes during pregnancy in multiple sclerosis. This CDR3 spans 15 amino acids. V gave up 1 base and J gave up 1 base, with 11 bases separating them. Germline assignment: CDR1 SGHRS and CDR2 YFSETQ. The repertoire was sequenced with immunoSEQ multiplex PCR; TCRdb's copy has only in-frame clones and lacks some. The data show roughly 45,000 clones, with roughly 90% seen just once and around 1% held by the top ten. This clonotype was obtained from a female donor with multiple sclerosis, enrolled in a pregnancy study. The chain combines TRBV5-1 with TRBJ1-1, with D unresolved. This specimen consisted of CD4+ T cells from peripheral blood mononuclear cells, obtained in the second trimester of pregnancy. The CDR3 loop is CASSLRPGPNTEAFF. As DNA, the CDR3 is TGCGCCAGCAGCTTGCGGCCAGGCCCGAACACTGAAGCTTTCTTT. Based on the CDR3 plus reference TRBV5-1 and TRBJ1-1, the full variable domain is KAGVTQTPRYLIKTRGQQVTLSCSPISGHRSVSWYQQTPGQGLQFLFEYFSETQRNKGNFPGRFSGRQFSNSRSEMNVSTLELGDSALYLCASSLRPGPNTEAFFGQGTRLTVV.